Included here is one T cell receptor beta chain sequence, with context. Its antigen is as yet unknown. This sample was taken from a study of chemoradiotherapy in HPV16-positive cancers. Points from the study as a whole: Candidate HPV-specific clones and E7-related TCR motifs grew in tumor during treatment. HPV-responsive T-cell expansion during chemoradiotherapy was linked to improved recurrence-free survival in HPV16-positive patients.

Sequencing used immunoSEQ multiplex PCR; TCRdb keeps in-frame clones, though not all of them. The sample yields tens of thousands of clones, roughly 84% seen once. Repertoires were sampled repeatedly during chemoradiotherapy. V dropped 2 bases and J dropped 0; count of bases not matched to a gene: 4. The CDR3 runs 15 residues. Germline CDR1 GTSNPN, CDR2 SVGIG (reference sequence). The starting material was blood, obtained from a patient who underwent chemoradiotherapy. The rearrangement joins TRBV30 to TRBJ1-5; 7 bases are shared with TRBD1. The TCR sequence derives from a human donor with HPV-associated anogenital cancer. This CDR3 is CAWSTGTDSNQPQHF. In DNA form, the CDR3 reads TGTGCCTGGAGTACCGGGACAGATAGCAATCAGCCCCAGCATTTT.